At least ten counts were recorded for the clone carrying this TCR beta chain. The antigen is unknown. The sample originates from a study of CD8+CD57+ T cells in acquired aplastic anemia. At the level of the study: DNA per sorted CD4+ or CD8+ sample ranged about 0.2 to 30 ug, averaging 3.2 ug. There were 10 million or so reads, on average, for CD4+ cells from healthy donors.

With 4 bases clipped from V and 3 bases from J, the junction kept 12 bases outside the gene matches. The CDR3 consists of 16 residues. Germline V gives CDR1 MNHNS, CDR2 SASEGT. Genomic DNA provided the template from which TCR beta VDJ and CDR3 profiles were obtained. Each CDR3 protein is one row after TCRdb ran MiXCR on the reads. Seen here are around 150,000 distinct CDR3 sequences, approximately 40% observed once, and the top ten hold over 0.95%. Study-wide results and caveats: CD8+ Simpson's diversity showed no significant patient-control difference.

The chain employs TRBV6-1 and TRBJ2-7; 7 nucleotides agree with TRBD1. The sequence derives from a human donor in good health. Sequenced: sorted CD4+, CD8+, or CD8+CD57+ T cells (not recorded which) from PBMCs. CDR3 bases: TGTGCCAGCAGTGTATCGACAGGGTTGAGGGTCTACGAGCAGTACTTC. Residues: CASSVSTGLRVYEQYF.